Each of the 13 T cell receptor beta chains below was sequenced from the same sample in a study of CD8 T cells in ankylosing spondylitis. The study, taken as a whole, reports: Among TCR beta sequences, a motif of under ten highly homologous variants appeared characteristic of ankylosing spondylitis blood.

The antigens of these receptors remain unknown. MiXCR, applied by TCRdb to the 5' RACE reads, yields one record per CDR3 protein. The sample lists fewer than 650,000 distinct CDR3 sequences, roughly 13% occurring once. Sequencing used blood, either unsorted or a sorted T cell fraction (not recorded which). The receptors come from a male donor with ankylosing spondylitis.

This clonotype was counted only a few times. V usage is TRBV20-1 and J usage is TRBJ2-1, with D uncertain. Deletions cut 5 bases from V and 10 bases from J, with 15 bases between. Per germline, CDR1 DFQATT and CDR2 SNEGSKA (reference sequence). The CDR3 runs to 12 residues. The CDR3, as DNA: TGCAGTGCTCTTCGCTCCCGGGTAGAGCAGTTCTTC. Its translation: CSALRSRVEQFF.

The rearrangement joins TRBV19 to TRBJ2-3; D may be TRBD1 (5 bases). V was trimmed by 5 bases and J by 9 bases, leaving 9 bases between them. The germline CDR1 and CDR2 sequences are LNHDA and SQIVND (reference sequence). The CDR3 sequence is 11 residues long. CDR3 DNA sequence: TGTGCCAGTAGTTATCAGGGAACGCAGTATTTT. Its translation is CASSYQGTQYF.

This rearrangement joins TRBV5-6 to TRBJ2-5; TRBD2 is a possible D gene (7 bases). Germline CDR1 and CDR2: SGHDT and YYEEEE. The CDR3 consists of 16 residues. The ends were cut back, 4 bases at V and 0 bases at J, with 16 bases in the middle. Here the CDR3 reads CASSLGASGNQETQYF. DNA for the CDR3: TGTGCCAGCAGCCTGGGGGCCAGCGGGAACCAAGAGACCCAGTACTTC.

V gene TRBV7-9 combines with J gene TRBJ2-7, with 9 bases lining up with TRBD1. The CDR3 contains 15 residues. Losses at the gene ends were 5 bases for V and 6 bases for J; bases not matched to a gene: 11. Germline assignment: CDR1 SEHNR and CDR2 FQNEAQ (reference sequence). CDR3 in amino acids: CASSPPGTGSTEQYF. The CDR3 DNA reads as TGTGCCAGCAGCCCTCCTGGGACAGGGTCGACCGAGCAGTACTTC.

The rearrangement uses TRBV7-9 and TRBJ2-5; D unresolved. CDR3 length equals 15 residues. V lost 1 base and J lost 0, with 9 bases in between. The germline V gene has CDR1 SEHNR and CDR2 FQNEAQ (reference sequence). CDR3 DNA sequence: TGTGCCAGCAGCTTAGTATTAGGCCACCAAGAGACCCAGTACTTC. Translated: CASSLVLGHQETQYF.

V and J are TRBV29-1 and TRBJ2-1; D call uncertain. The germline CDR1 and CDR2 sequences are SQVTM and ANQGSEA. This CDR3 comprises 17 residues. The V gene lost 4 bases and the J gene lost 5 bases, with 24 bases spanning the gap. CDR3 protein: CSVGGLPGQKTNNEQFF. The CDR3 DNA reads TGCAGCGTTGGAGGCCTCCCGGGCCAAAAAACTAACAATGAGCAGTTCTTC.

This clonotype has a count of ten or more. The chain is built from TRBV20-1 and TRBJ2-3; 7 nucleotides agree with TRBD2. Germline V gene data show CDR1 as DFQATT and CDR2 as SNEGSKA (reference sequence). J was trimmed by 2 bases and V by 4 bases; bases with no gene match: 9. The CDR3 spans 15 residues. DNA of the CDR3: TGCAGTGCTACCCGGACTAGAGGCTCCACAGATACGCAGTATTTT. Translating gives CSATRTRGSTDTQYF.

This sequence joins TRBV5-1 and TRBJ1-4, with D hard to call. Germline values: CDR1 SGHRS, CDR2 YFSETQ. The CDR3 totals 13 residues. V lost 0 bases and J 5 bases, leaving 5 bases between the germline ends. CDR3 in amino acids: CASSLAANEKLFF. CDR3 nucleotide sequence: TGCGCCAGCAGCTTGGCGGCCAATGAAAAACTGTTTTTT.

This clonotype was detected ten times or more. This chain uses TRBV12-3 or TRBV12-4 with TRBJ2-3; TRBD2 aligns across 9 bases. The CDR3 has 16 residues. V gave up 2 bases and J gave up 2 bases; unmatched junction bases: 5. CDR3 sequence reads: CASSLIRLAVTDTQYF. DNA for the CDR3: TGTGCCAGCAGTTTAATCAGACTAGCGGTCACAGATACGCAGTATTTT.

This clonotype was seen more than once but under ten times. V and J are TRBV10-3 and TRBJ1-1; perhaps TRBD1 as D (5 bases). Germline CDR1 and CDR2: ENHRY and SYGVKD. This CDR3 is 14 amino acids long. Trimming shortened V by 10 bases and J by 3 bases, and 18 bases separated the two germline ends. The DNA of the CDR3 is TGTGCCAACCGACAGTGCCCGATCGACACTGAAGCTTTCTTT. Encoded protein: CANRQCPIDTEAFF.

This clonotype has more than one count but fewer than ten. The chain joins TRBV10-3 to TRBJ2-7; either TRBD1 or TRBD2 may supply D (5 bases each). The CDR3 is 14 amino acids. Looked up from germline, CDR1 is ENHRY and CDR2 is SYGVKD. V was shortened by 0 bases and J by 1 base, with 7 bases between the two germline ends. DNA of the CDR3: TGTGCCATCAGTGAGTCGGGACGATCCTACGAGCAGTACTTC. Amino acid sequence: CAISESGRSYEQYF.

This CDR3 is CATSDSGLAGVTYNEQFF. As DNA, the CDR3 is TGTGCCACCAGTGATTCGGGACTAGCGGGAGTGACCTACAATGAGCAGTTCTTC. The V and J genes are TRBV24-1 and TRBJ2-1; the match to TRBD2 covers 14 bases. The CDR3 length is 18 residues. The V gene end was trimmed by 2 bases and the J gene end by 2 bases; junction bases not matched to a gene: 4. Germline V gives CDR1 KGHDR, CDR2 SFDVKD.

This clonotype came up a few times. The V gene is TRBV19, the J gene TRBJ1-2; 11 nucleotides agree with TRBD1. With V trimmed by 5 bases and J by 6 bases, 8 bases remained unmatched. Germline V CDR1 and CDR2: LNHDA, SQIVND (reference sequence). The CDR3 spans 15 residues. CDR3: CASSEGTGGQDGYTF. CDR3 sequence (DNA): TGTGCCAGTAGTGAGGGGACAGGGGGTCAGGATGGCTACACCTTC.